Following are 6 T cell receptor beta chains from one sample sequenced in a study of T cell repertoires in cytomegalovirus infection. MiXCR, run by TCRdb on the reads, gives a single entry per CDR3 protein. Of some 300,000 distinct CDR3 sequences in the sample, 9.6% were seen once. Source material: PBMCs. The receptors originated from a human donor in good health (CMV status not recorded). Some clones in this sample may be carry-over from other donors' samples.

This sequence joins TRBV18 and TRBJ1-1, with D unclear. CDR1 and CDR2 from the germline V gene are KGHSH and LQKENI. The CDR3 length is 13 residues. V was clipped by 11 bases and J by 4 bases, with 17 bases between them. CDR3 region: CASHFGVGTEAFF. CDR3 in DNA: TGTGCCTCTCACTTTGGAGTAGGCACTGAAGCTTTCTTT.

This clonotype was seen once. The chain is built from TRBV20-1 and TRBJ1-1; 9 bases line up with TRBD1. CDR1 and CDR2 from the germline V gene are DFQATT and SNEGSKA (reference sequence). CDR3 length equals 15 residues. With 0 bases clipped from V and 1 base from J, the junction kept 3 bases outside the gene matches. DNA for the CDR3: TGCAGTGCTAGAGATGGGGACAGGGCGAACACTGAAGCTTTCTTT. Its translation: CSARDGDRANTEAFF.

This clonotype showed up many times. This chain joins TRBV5-1 and TRBJ2-7; D gene unclear. Trimming removed 3 bases at V and 2 bases at J, with 3 bases between. Germline V CDR1 and CDR2: SGHRS, YFSETQ. The CDR3 spans 11 residues. DNA of the CDR3: TGCGCCAGCAGCTCTGCCTACGAGCAGTACTTC. Encoded protein: CASSSAYEQYF.

Ten or more counts support this clonotype. This chain links TRBV7-2 with TRBJ1-6; 7 bases agree with TRBD1. The CDR3 sequence is 15 residues long. Unmatched junction bases numbered 8, after V lost 5 bases and J lost 7 bases. Germline V gives CDR1 SGHTA, CDR2 FQGNSA. CDR3 sequence: CASSEPGQINSPLHF. In DNA form, the CDR3 reads TGTGCCAGCAGCGAACCGGGACAGATCAATTCACCCCTCCACTTT.

In this sample, this clonotype turned up many times. The chain has TRBV6-5 and TRBJ2-1; D assignment may be TRBD1 or TRBD2 (5 bases each). The CDR3 is 13 amino acids. The V end lost 0 bases, the J end lost 10 bases, and 10 bases lay between the germline ends. Germline V lookup: CDR1 MNHEY, CDR2 SVGAGI. The CDR3 nucleotides are TGTGCCAGCAGTTACTCCACCGGGGACGAGCAGTTCTTC. It translates to CASSYSTGDEQFF.

This clonotype was recorded many times. V gene TRBV10-3 combines with J gene TRBJ2-3; D not certain. CDR1 ENHRY and CDR2 SYGVKD come from the germline V gene. The CDR3 is 14 residues long. V was trimmed by 4 bases and J by 3 bases, leaving 11 bases between them. The DNA for the CDR3 is TGTGCCATCAGTGGGGTGTGGGATACAGATACGCAGTATTTT. It translates to CAISGVWDTDTQYF.